What follows are 23 T cell receptor beta chains derived from one specimen sequenced in a study of cytomegalovirus exposure and HLA in healthy donors. The PCR employed 60 Vbeta primers together with 13 Jbeta primers. Repertoires were generated with immunoSEQ multiplex PCR, while TCRdb's copy carries only in-frame clones and drops some. The sample holds over 90,000 clones, 75% to 85% seen once. Sequenced material: PBMCs. The receptors shown here come from a woman aged 18-29 years in good health and CMV-seropositive.

The chain employs TRBV19 and TRBJ2-7; D might be TRBD2 (5 bases). V was shortened by 3 bases and J by 3 bases, with 15 bases between the two germline ends. Germline CDR1 LNHDA, CDR2 SQIVND (reference sequence). The CDR3 is made up of 15 amino acids. The CDR3 region is CASSIRRPYDYEQYF. The CDR3, as DNA: TGTGCCAGTAGTATTCGGAGGCCGTATGACTACGAGCAGTACTTC.

The V and J genes are TRBV25-1 and TRBJ2-5; weak D call: TRBD1 (6 bases). The CDR3 consists of 14 residues. Looked up from germline, CDR1 is MGHDK and CDR2 is SYGVNS. V was pared by 6 bases and J by 7 bases, with 18 bases between. In DNA form, the CDR3 reads TGTGCCAGCAGCGAAAAGGACAGACGAGGGACCCAGTACTTC. Residues: CASSEKDRRGTQYF.

This chain connects TRBV5-1 to TRBJ2-2; the match to TRBD2 covers 9 bases. The CDR3 loop spans 19 amino acids. Germline trimming cut 4 bases from V and 4 bases from J; bases unmatched to any gene: 17. CDR1 and CDR2 from the germline V gene are SGHRS and YFSETQ. The CDR3 loop reads CASSPSGSGGPGGTGELFF. The CDR3, as DNA: TGCGCCAGCAGCCCGAGCGGTAGCGGGGGCCCCGGGGGCACCGGGGAGCTGTTTTTT.

The V call is TRBV4-2, the J call TRBJ2-1; TRBD1 matches 7 bases. This CDR3 comprises 16 residues. V shed 1 base, J shed 4 bases, and the junction held 7 bases outside the gene matches. The germline gives CDR1 LGHNA, CDR2 YNFKEQ. The CDR3 is CASSQGQGRLYNEQFF. In DNA form, the CDR3 reads TGTGCCAGCAGCCAAGGACAGGGCCGGCTATACAATGAGCAGTTCTTC.

The J gene is TRBJ2-2, the V gene TRBV9; D not resolved. Trimming cost V 0 bases and J 7 bases, with 7 bases left between them. The CDR3 contains 13 residues. CDR1 and CDR2 (germline): SGDLS, YYNGEE. The CDR3 sequence is CASSVATLGELFF. CDR3 sequence (DNA): TGTGCCAGCAGCGTAGCTACCCTCGGGGAGCTGTTTTTT.

The chain recombines TRBV5-4 with TRBJ1-2; 11 nucleotides align to TRBD1. J gave up 2 bases and V 4 bases, and 4 bases lay outside the gene matches. This CDR3 region has 15 residues. Germline CDR1 and CDR2: SGHNT and YYREEE (reference sequence). CDR3 region: CASSRGTGGNYGYTF. The CDR3 nucleotides are TGTGCCAGCAGCCGCGGGACAGGGGGAAACTATGGCTACACCTTC.

The chain couples TRBV27 to TRBJ1-6; D uncertain. Germline-derived CDR1 and CDR2 are MNHEY and SMNVEV (reference sequence). This CDR3 has 12 residues. Trimming removed 8 bases from V and 5 bases from J, with 7 bases in between. CDR3 nucleotide sequence: TGTGCCAGCCGGGAGGATAATTCACCCCTCCACTTT. This codes for CASREDNSPLHF.

This rearrangement joins TRBV6-6 to TRBJ2-5; TRBD2 agrees at 9 bases. CDR1 is MNHNY, CDR2 SVGAGI, per germline (reference sequence). V was clipped by 2 bases and J by 5 bases; unmatched bases: 9. The CDR3 runs 16 residues. Here the CDR3 DNA reads TGTGCCAGCAGTTACAACCGACTAGCGGTGATGGAGACCCAGTACTTC. Its translation is CASSYNRLAVMETQYF.

This CDR3 is CASSGGPGLANEQFF. For the CDR3, the DNA is TGTGCCAGCAGCGGAGGGCCGGGACTAGCAAATGAGCAGTTCTTC. The chain combines TRBV7-3 with TRBJ2-1, with 9 nucleotides matching TRBD2. Per the germline V gene, CDR1 is SGHTA and CDR2 is FQGTGA. This CDR3 contains 15 residues. V was clipped by 5 bases and J by 7 bases; unmatched bases: 9. Variable domain in full (rest from reference TRBV7-3 and TRBJ2-1): GAGVSQTPSNKVTEKGKYVELRCDPISGHTALYWYRQSLGQGPEFLIYFQGTGAADDSGLPNDRFFAVRPEGSVSTLKIQRTERGDSAVYLCASSGGPGLANEQFFGPGTRLTVL.

As for this clone: Compared with germline, one end of the junction differs, possibly owing to a read error. V usage is TRBV6-1 and J usage is TRBJ1-4; a possible D gene is TRBD1 (5 bases). CDR1 is MNHNS, CDR2 SASEGT, per germline. CDR3 length equals 14 residues. CDR3 in amino acids: CASSAGRGSWSYYF. DNA for the CDR3: TGTGCCAGCAGCGCCGGCCGGGGGTCCTGGTCTTATTATTTT.

The chain carries TRBV5-4 and TRBJ1-4; 8 bases line up with TRBD1. Germline V gene lookup returns CDR1 SGHNT and CDR2 YYREEE (reference sequence). The CDR3 loop spans 18 amino acids. V was pared by 4 bases and J by 7 bases, with 18 bases of the junction left unmatched. CDR3: CASSRLAPGGAIFEKLFF. In nucleotides, the CDR3 is TGTGCCAGCAGCCGACTAGCTCCAGGGGGCGCTATCTTTGAAAAACTGTTTTTT.

The chain links TRBV7-3 to TRBJ2-5; 10 nucleotides agree with TRBD2. Germline trimming cut 3 bases from V and 5 bases from J; bases unmatched to any gene: 3. Germline V gene sequence: CDR1 SGHTA, CDR2 FQGTGA. The length of the CDR3 is 14 residues. CDR3 in amino acids: CASSLSGRGETQYF. CDR3 coding DNA: TGTGCCAGCAGCTTGAGCGGGAGGGGGGAGACCCAGTACTTC. The whole variable domain, remainder taken from reference TRBV7-3 and TRBJ2-5, is GAGVSQTPSNKVTEKGKYVELRCDPISGHTALYWYRQSLGQGPEFLIYFQGTGAADDSGLPNDRFFAVRPEGSVSTLKIQRTERGDSAVYLCASSLSGRGETQYFGPGTRLLVL.

V is TRBV5-1 and J is TRBJ1-2, with 8 bases identical to TRBD1. V shed 4 bases and J 1 base; nucleotides not matched to a gene: 3. The CDR3 is 14 amino acids. Looked up from germline, CDR1 is SGHRS and CDR2 is YFSETQ. The CDR3 loop is CASSPTGVNYGYTF. The DNA of the CDR3 is TGCGCCAGCAGCCCGACAGGGGTTAACTATGGCTACACCTTC.

This sequence joins TRBV11-2 and TRBJ2-3; TRBD1 matches at 9 bases. The V gene's germline CDR1 is SGHAT and CDR2 FQNNGV. The CDR3 is 14 residues long. Trimming cost V 5 bases and J 8 bases; bases outside gene matches: 8. The CDR3 here is CASSPGTGTGTQYF. CDR3 in DNA: TGTGCCAGCAGCCCCGGGACAGGGACGGGTACGCAGTATTTT.

The chain carries TRBV28 and TRBJ2-7; the match to TRBD1 covers 8 bases. CDR3 length: 16 amino acids. The V and J ends lost 6 bases and 6 bases, in that order; junction bases with no gene match: 16. In germline, CDR1 is MDHEN, CDR2 SYDVKM. The CDR3 region has the DNA TGTGCCAGCAGCGCTTTCGGCCAGGGGGCTCATCGCGAGCAGTACTTC. This codes for CASSAFGQGAHREQYF.

This clone showed up just once. The chain carries TRBV9 and TRBJ1-2, with 10 bases lining up with TRBD1. J was trimmed by 4 bases and V by 0 bases; bases with no gene match: 6. CDR1 and CDR2 (germline): SGDLS, YYNGEE. The CDR3 consists of 16 residues. CDR3 loop: CASSVAGTGVGYGYTF. The CDR3 bases are TGTGCCAGCAGCGTAGCGGGGACAGGGGTAGGCTATGGCTACACCTTC.

This rearrangement joins TRBV9 to TRBJ2-1; D uncertain. In germline, CDR1 is SGDLS, CDR2 YYNGEE. Trimming shortened V by 3 bases and J by 7 bases, and 5 bases separated the two germline ends. The CDR3 consists of 11 residues. The DNA for the CDR3 is TGTGCCAGCAGCGCGCGTAATGAGCAGTTCTTC. Protein sequence: CASSARNEQFF.

This clone was seen just once. The gene calls are TRBV16 and TRBJ1-3, with D tentatively TRBD1 (6 bases). The germline V gene encodes CDR1 KGHSY and CDR2 FQNENV. This CDR3 is 17 amino acids long. V lost 4 bases and J lost 3, with 19 bases in between. This CDR3 is CASSRRDKGEHGNTIYF. The DNA of the CDR3 is TGTGCCAGCAGCCGTAGGGACAAAGGGGAACATGGAAACACCATATATTTT.

This chain's CDR3 is CASSYGPPAEAFF. The CDR3, as DNA: TGTGCCAGCAGTTATGGGCCCCCCGCTGAAGCTTTCTTT. This chain connects TRBV6-6 to TRBJ1-1; D not certain. This CDR3 is built from 13 residues. From germline, CDR1 is MNHNY and CDR2 SVGAGI (reference sequence). The germline V and J ends were trimmed by 3 bases and 6 bases, with 11 bases remaining between them.

The CDR3 bases are TGCGCCAGCAGCTCCCCGGGACTAGCGGGAGGGCGTGGATTAAATGAGCAGTTCTTC. Protein product: CASSSPGLAGGRGLNEQFF. The chain recombines TRBV5-1 with TRBJ2-1; 16 bases match TRBD2. This CDR3 comprises 19 residues. Germline V gene data show CDR1 as SGHRS and CDR2 as YFSETQ. With 3 bases clipped from V and 7 bases from J, the junction kept 13 bases outside the gene matches.

The chain uses TRBV9 and TRBJ1-2, with 9 bases identical to TRBD1. Germline V lookup: CDR1 SGDLS, CDR2 YYNGEE. This CDR3 spans 13 amino acids. With V trimmed by 1 base and J by 6 bases, 1 base remained unmatched. The CDR3 spells CASSVRTGDGYTF. The DNA of the CDR3 is TGTGCCAGCAGCGTACGGACAGGGGATGGCTACACCTTC.

V gene TRBV11-2 combines with J gene TRBJ2-1; possible D gene TRBD2, 5 bases. The V gene lost 4 bases and the J gene lost 1 base, with 8 bases spanning the gap. Looked up from germline, CDR1 is SGHAT and CDR2 is FQNNGV. The CDR3 contains 14 residues. CDR3: CASSSSNSYNEQFF. For the CDR3, the DNA is TGTGCCAGCAGCTCTAGCAATTCCTACAATGAGCAGTTCTTC.

This clone was counted between two and nine times. The chain has TRBV4-1 and TRBJ1-1; D gene unclear. The germline V gene has CDR1 MGHRA and CDR2 YSYEKL. V was trimmed by 5 bases and J by 4 bases, leaving 20 bases between them. The CDR3 covers 16 residues. CDR3 sequence (DNA): TGCGCCAGCAGCGGAGACGGGTTCTTCGAGGGCACTGAAGCTTTCTTT. This translates into CASSGDGFFEGTEAFF.